A selection of T cell receptor beta chains follows, all from one sample in a study of blood T cells in healthy people across ages. TCRdb reanalysed the 5' RACE reads using MiXCR and keeps one entry per CDR3 protein. The profile shows fewer than 900,000 distinct CDR3 sequences, more than 40% of them singletons. The sample taken for sequencing was blood. Receptors were obtained from an older woman in good health. Each CDR3 is given with its conserved first and last residue. A D gene is named only where the DNA matches it firmly. The listing skips clone size in some rows; elsewhere it reads once, few, many or a size class.

DNA: TGTGCCAGCAGCCAAGGAATCGGCATAGCGGCCCCCTACGAGCAGTACTTC; CDR3: CASSQGIGIAAPYEQYF; D: .; J: TRBJ2-7; V: TRBV14; size: .
DNA: TGCGCCAGCAGCCCCGGGGGACAGGGGATTTCCTACAATGAGCAGTTCTTC; CDR3: CASSPGGQGISYNEQFF; D: TRBD1; J: TRBJ2-1; V: TRBV5-1; size: .
DNA: TGTGCCAGCAGCCTCTCTGGTGAGACCCAGTTCTTC; CDR3: CASSLSGETQFF; D: .; J: TRBJ2-1; V: TRBV7-2; size: .
DNA: TGTGCCAGCAGCCCGCTGGGACAGGGGGGCTATGAGCAGTTCTTC; CDR3: CASSPLGQGGYEQFF; D: TRBD1; J: TRBJ2-1; V: TRBV3-1; size: .
DNA: TGCAGTGCTAGGACAGGGGGGATGAACACTGAAGCTTTCTTT; CDR3: CSARTGGMNTEAFF; D: TRBD1; J: TRBJ1-1; V: TRBV20-1; size: once
DNA: TGTGCCAGCAGTCTAGACAATATCAATGAGCAGTTCTTC; CDR3: CASSLDNINEQFF; D: .; J: TRBJ2-1; V: TRBV2; size: .
DNA: TGTGCCAGCATTATTGCAGGGGGCTACGAGCAGTACTTC; CDR3: CASIIAGGYEQYF; D: TRBD1; J: TRBJ2-7; V: TRBV28; size: .
DNA: TGTGCCAGCAGTTCTAGCGGGAGGGGGGACATTCAGTACTTC; CDR3: CASSSSGRGDIQYF; D: TRBD2; J: TRBJ2-4; V: TRBV27; size: .
DNA: TGTGCCAGCAGCGTAGGAATAGCGGGAGGGCCTAACGAGCAGTACTTC; CDR3: CASSVGIAGGPNEQYF; D: TRBD2; J: TRBJ2-7; V: TRBV9; size: .
DNA: TGCAGTGCTAGATGGTCCCACAATGAGCAGTACTTC; CDR3: CSARWSHNEQYF; D: .; J: TRBJ2-5; V: TRBV20-1; size: .
DNA: TGCAGCGTTGTGGAGAACTCCGGGGAGCTGTTTTTT; CDR3: CSVVENSGELFF; D: .; J: TRBJ2-2; V: TRBV29-1; size: .
DNA: TGTGCCTGGAGTGACGGGGTCGGCTATGGCTACACCTTC; CDR3: CAWSDGVGYGYTF; D: .; J: TRBJ1-2; V: TRBV30; size: .
DNA: TGTGCCATCGGGTCAGCGAGCACAGATACGCAGTATTTT; CDR3: CAIGSASTDTQYF; D: .; J: TRBJ2-3; V: TRBV10-3; size: .
DNA: TGCGCCAGCAGCTCCTACGGGACTAGCGGGGAAGATGAGCAGTTCTTC; CDR3: CASSSYGTSGEDEQFF; D: TRBD2; J: TRBJ2-1; V: TRBV5-1; size: .
DNA: TGTGCCAGCAGCTGGGGCGGTAGCGGGATGAACGAGCAGTACTTC; CDR3: CASSWGGSGMNEQYF; D: TRBD2; J: TRBJ2-7; V: TRBV13; size: .
DNA: TGTGCCAGCAGTGAATGGGCGGATATGAACACTGAAGCTTTCTTT; CDR3: CASSEWADMNTEAFF; D: .; J: TRBJ1-1; V: TRBV2; size: few
DNA: TGTGCCAGCTTACCGGGCAGCTCCTACAATGAGCAGTTCTTC; CDR3: CASLPGSSYNEQFF; D: .; J: TRBJ2-1; V: TRBV7-6; size: few
DNA: TGTGCCAGCAGGGCCAGCCTCCAAGAGACCCAGTACTTC; CDR3: CASRASLQETQYF; D: .; J: TRBJ2-5; V: TRBV2; size: .
DNA: TGTGCCAGCAGTTTGGGGGACCACCAAGAGACCCAGTACTTC; CDR3: CASSLGDHQETQYF; D: .; J: TRBJ2-5; V: TRBV12-3/TRBV12-4; size: .
DNA: TGTGCCACCTCCACGGGGACTGGGGCCAACGTCCTGACTTTC; CDR3: CATSTGTGANVLTF; D: .; J: TRBJ2-6; V: TRBV11-2; size: .
DNA: TGTGCCAGTAGTATAAGCGGGACCACCTACGAGCAGTACTTC; CDR3: CASSISGTTYEQYF; D: TRBD2; J: TRBJ2-7; V: TRBV19; size: .
DNA: TGCGCCAGCAGCTTGGGGCTAGCGGCCAGACAAGAGACCCAGTACTTC; CDR3: CASSLGLAARQETQYF; D: TRBD2; J: TRBJ2-5; V: TRBV5-1; size: few
DNA: TGCAGCGTTAGACAGACCCAAGAGACCCAGTACTTC; CDR3: CSVRQTQETQYF; D: .; J: TRBJ2-5; V: TRBV29-1; size: many
DNA: TGTGTCAGCAGCCAAGATCTAGGACTAGGGGGAGATACGCAGTATTTT; CDR3: CVSSQDLGLGGDTQYF; D: .; J: TRBJ2-3; V: TRBV4-2; size: .
DNA: TGCAGTGCTAGAGCCCAGGGGACGGAGCAGTACTTC; CDR3: CSARAQGTEQYF; D: .; J: TRBJ2-7; V: TRBV20-1; size: .
DNA: TGTGCCAGCGGCGCAGTTGAGCAGCCTAATGAAAAACTGTTTTTT; CDR3: CASGAVEQPNEKLFF; D: .; J: TRBJ1-4; V: TRBV5-6; size: .
DNA: TGTGCCAGCAGCGTACGGCAGGGGAGCTATGAGCAGTTCTTC; CDR3: CASSVRQGSYEQFF; D: .; J: TRBJ2-1; V: TRBV7-6; size: .
DNA: TGTGCCAGCAGTTACTCCCGGGGGGGGCCCAGTACGCAGTATTTT; CDR3: CASSYSRGGPSTQYF; D: TRBD2; J: TRBJ2-3; V: TRBV6-5; size: .
DNA: TGTGCCAGCAGCTTGGTCCGGGGGAACCCTAGAGATACGCAGTATTTT; CDR3: CASSLVRGNPRDTQYF; D: .; J: TRBJ2-3; V: TRBV7-9; size: few
DNA: TGTGCCAGCAGCTCCCTTTGGGGGGGATTCACAGATACGCAGTATTTT; CDR3: CASSSLWGGFTDTQYF; D: TRBD2; J: TRBJ2-3; V: TRBV11-1; size: .
DNA: TGTGCCAGCAGCTTAAGGGCGAGGACTAGCACAGATACGCAGTATTTT; CDR3: CASSLRARTSTDTQYF; D: .; J: TRBJ2-3; V: TRBV7-2; size: many